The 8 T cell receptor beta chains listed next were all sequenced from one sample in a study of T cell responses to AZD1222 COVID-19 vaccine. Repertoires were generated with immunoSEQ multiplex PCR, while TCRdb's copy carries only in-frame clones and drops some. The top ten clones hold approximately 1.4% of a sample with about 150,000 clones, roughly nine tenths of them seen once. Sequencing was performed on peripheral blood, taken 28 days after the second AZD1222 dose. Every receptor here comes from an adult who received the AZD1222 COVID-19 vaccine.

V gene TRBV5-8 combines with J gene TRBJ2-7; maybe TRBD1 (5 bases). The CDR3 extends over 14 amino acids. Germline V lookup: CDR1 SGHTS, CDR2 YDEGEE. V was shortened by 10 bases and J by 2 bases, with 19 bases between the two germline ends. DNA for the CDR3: TGTGCCCTTATTCGAACAGGCCTACCCTACGAGCAGTACTTC. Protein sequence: CALIRTGLPYEQYF.

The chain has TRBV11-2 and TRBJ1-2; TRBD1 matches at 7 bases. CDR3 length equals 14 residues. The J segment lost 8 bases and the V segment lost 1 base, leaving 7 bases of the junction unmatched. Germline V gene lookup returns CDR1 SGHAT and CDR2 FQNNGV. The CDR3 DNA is TGTGCCAGCAGCTTAGGGGGAAGGGGGCAGGGCTACACCTTC. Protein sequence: CASSLGGRGQGYTF.

The chain's CDR3 is CASTPQGEYEQYF. Here the CDR3 DNA reads TGTGCCAGTACCCCACAGGGGGAATACGAGCAGTACTTC. The chain carries TRBV19 and TRBJ2-7; TRBD1 agrees at 8 bases. In germline, CDR1 is LNHDA, CDR2 SQIVND (reference sequence). V was clipped by 7 bases and J by 4 bases; unmatched bases: 6. The CDR3 contains 13 residues.

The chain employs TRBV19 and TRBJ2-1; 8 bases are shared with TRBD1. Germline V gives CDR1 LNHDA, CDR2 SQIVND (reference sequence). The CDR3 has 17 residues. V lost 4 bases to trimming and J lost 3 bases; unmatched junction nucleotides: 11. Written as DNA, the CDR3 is TGTGCCAGTAGTACTCGACAGGGGCTCTCCATCTACAATGAGCAGTTCTTC. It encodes CASSTRQGLSIYNEQFF.

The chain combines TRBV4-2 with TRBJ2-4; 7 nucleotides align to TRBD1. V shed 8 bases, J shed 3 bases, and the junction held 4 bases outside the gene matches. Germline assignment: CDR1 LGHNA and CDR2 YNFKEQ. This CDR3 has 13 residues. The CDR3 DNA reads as TGTGCCAGCGGAAACAGGGGCAAAAACATTCAGTACTTC. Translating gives CASGNRGKNIQYF.

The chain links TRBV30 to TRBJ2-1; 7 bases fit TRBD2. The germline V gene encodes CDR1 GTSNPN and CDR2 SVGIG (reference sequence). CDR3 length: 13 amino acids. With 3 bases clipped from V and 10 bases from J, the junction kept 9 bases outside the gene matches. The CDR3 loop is CAWRASGLLEQFF. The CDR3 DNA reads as TGTGCCTGGAGGGCCTCGGGACTATTAGAGCAGTTCTTC.

CDR3 sequence (DNA): TGTGCCAGCAGAGCGGGCCCGGGCACCGGGGAGCTGTTTTTT. Translating it yields CASRAGPGTGELFF. The chain links TRBV28 to TRBJ2-2; a possible D gene is TRBD2 (6 bases). Germline loops: CDR1 MDHEN, CDR2 SYDVKM. The CDR3 length is 14 residues. Trimming took 6 bases from V and 4 from J, leaving 12 bases between them.

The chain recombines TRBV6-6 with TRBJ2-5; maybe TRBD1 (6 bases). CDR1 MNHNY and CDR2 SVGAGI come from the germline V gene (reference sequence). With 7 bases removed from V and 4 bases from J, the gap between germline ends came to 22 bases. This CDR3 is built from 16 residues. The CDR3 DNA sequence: TGTGCCAGCACTCGTACCCCGGGACACGGACTAGAGACCCAGTACTTC. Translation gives CASTRTPGHGLETQYF.